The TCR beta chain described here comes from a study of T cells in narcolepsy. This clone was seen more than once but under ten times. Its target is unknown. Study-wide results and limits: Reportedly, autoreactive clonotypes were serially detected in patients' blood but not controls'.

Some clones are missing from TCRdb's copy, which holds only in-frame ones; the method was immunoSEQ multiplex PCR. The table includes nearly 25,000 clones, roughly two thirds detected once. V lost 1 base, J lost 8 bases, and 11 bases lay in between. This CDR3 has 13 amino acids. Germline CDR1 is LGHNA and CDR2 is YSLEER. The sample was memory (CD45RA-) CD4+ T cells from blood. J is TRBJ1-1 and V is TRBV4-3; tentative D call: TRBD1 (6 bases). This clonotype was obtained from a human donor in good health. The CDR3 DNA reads TGCGCCAGCAGCCAAGTCAGGGGAATGGAAGCTTTCTTT. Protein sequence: CASSQVRGMEAFF.